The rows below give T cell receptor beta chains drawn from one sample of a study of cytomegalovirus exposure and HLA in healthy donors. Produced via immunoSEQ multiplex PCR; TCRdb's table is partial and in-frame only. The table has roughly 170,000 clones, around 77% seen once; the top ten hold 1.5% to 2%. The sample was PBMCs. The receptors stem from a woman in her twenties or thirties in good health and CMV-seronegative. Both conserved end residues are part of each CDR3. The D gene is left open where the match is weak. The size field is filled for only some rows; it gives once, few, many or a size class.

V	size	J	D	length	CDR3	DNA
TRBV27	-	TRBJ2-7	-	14	CASSRSVGEYEQYF	TGTGCCAGCAGTCGGAGCGTCGGAGAGTACGAGCAGTACTTC
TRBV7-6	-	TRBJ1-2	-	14	CASSLDRANYGYTF	TGTGCCAGCAGCTTAGACAGAGCTAACTATGGCTACACCTTC
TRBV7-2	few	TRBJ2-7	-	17	CASSRGASGRLSYEQYF	TGTGCCAGCAGCCGGGGGGCGAGCGGGCGCCTCTCCTACGAGCAGTACTTC
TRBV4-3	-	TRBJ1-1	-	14	CASSPSWQNTEAFF	TGCGCCAGCAGCCCCTCCTGGCAGAACACTGAAGCTTTCTTT
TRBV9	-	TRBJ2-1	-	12	CASSVTYNEQFF	TGTGCCAGCAGCGTTACTTACAATGAGCAGTTCTTC
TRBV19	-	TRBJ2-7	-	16	CASSIGKSGAGYEQYF	TGTGCCAGTAGTATCGGTAAATCAGGGGCAGGCTACGAGCAGTACTTC
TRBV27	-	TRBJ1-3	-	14	CASGLNRAGNTIYF	TGTGCCAGCGGATTAAACAGGGCTGGAAACACCATATATTTT
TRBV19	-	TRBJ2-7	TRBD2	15	CASSESQRETYEQYF	TGTGCCAGTAGTGAGAGCCAGCGGGAGACGTACGAGCAGTACTTC
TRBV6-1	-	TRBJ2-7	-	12	CASSEHSYEQYF	TGTGCCAGCAGTGAACACTCCTACGAGCAGTACTTC
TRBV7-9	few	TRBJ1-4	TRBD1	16	CASRPRTGRTNEKLFF	TGTGCCAGCAGGCCTCGGACAGGCCGAACTAATGAAAAACTGTTTTTT
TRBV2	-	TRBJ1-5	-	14	CASSRRQGNQPQHF	TGTGCCAGCAGTCGACGACAGGGCAATCAGCCCCAGCATTTT
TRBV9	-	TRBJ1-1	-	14	CASSVFPRGGEAFF	TGTGCCAGCAGCGTATTCCCGCGGGGGGGTGAAGCTTTCTTT
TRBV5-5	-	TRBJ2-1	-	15	CASSLGASQYNEQFF	TGTGCCAGCAGCTTAGGGGCTTCCCAGTACAATGAGCAGTTCTTC
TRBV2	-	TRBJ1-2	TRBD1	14	CASSEDRVKYGYTF	TGTGCCAGCAGTGAGGACAGGGTCAAATATGGCTACACCTTC
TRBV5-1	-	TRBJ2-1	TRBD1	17	CASSLDPAGTGGSEQFF	TGCGCCAGCAGCTTGGATCCGGCCGGGACAGGGGGCTCTGAGCAGTTCTTC
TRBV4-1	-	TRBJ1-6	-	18	CASSQDPRDTNYNSPLHF	TGCGCCAGCAGCCAAGATCCCCGGGACACAAACTATAATTCACCCCTCCACTTT
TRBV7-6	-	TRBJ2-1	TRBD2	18	CASSFHSKSGGTYNEQFF	TGTGCCAGCAGCTTCCATTCCAAGAGCGGGGGAACCTACAATGAGCAGTTCTTC
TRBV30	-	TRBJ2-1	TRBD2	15	CAWGGLAGRRNEQFF	TGTGCCTGGGGGGGACTAGCGGGAAGACGCAATGAGCAGTTCTTC
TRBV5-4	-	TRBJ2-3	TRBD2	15	CASSSTGTKTDTQYF	TGTGCCAGCAGCTCTACCGGGACTAAGACAGATACGCAGTATTTT
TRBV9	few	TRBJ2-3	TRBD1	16	CASSEGGDLGTDTQYF	TGTGCCAGCAGCGAAGGGGGCGATCTTGGGACAGATACGCAGTATTTT
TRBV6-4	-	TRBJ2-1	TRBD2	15	CASSEGRGGEDEQFF	TGTGCCAGCAGTGAAGGGCGGGGGGGCGAGGATGAGCAGTTCTTC
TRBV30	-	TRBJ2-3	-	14	CAWSVVGDTDTQYF	TGTGCCTGGAGTGTAGTCGGGGACACAGATACGCAGTATTTT
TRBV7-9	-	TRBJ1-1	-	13	CASSLPTGPEAFF	TGTGCCAGCAGCTTGCCCACAGGTCCCGAAGCTTTCTTT
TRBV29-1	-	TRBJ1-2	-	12	CSVEVVSYGYTF	TGCAGCGTTGAAGTTGTCAGCTATGGCTACACCTTC
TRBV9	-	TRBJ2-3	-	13	CASSPGSTDTQYF	TGTGCCAGCAGCCCAGGCAGCACAGATACGCAGTATTTT
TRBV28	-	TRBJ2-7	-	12	CASSKGPYEQYF	TGTGCCAGCAGTAAGGGGCCCTACGAGCAGTACTTC
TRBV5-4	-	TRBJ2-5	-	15	CASSLQGGAGETQYF	TGTGCCAGCAGCTTACAAGGGGGCGCGGGGGAGACCCAGTACTTC
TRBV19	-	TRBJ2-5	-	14	CASSIDLSGETQYF	TGTGCCAGTAGTATAGATCTATCGGGAGAGACCCAGTACTTC
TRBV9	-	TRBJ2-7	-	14	CASSVGTTSGEQYF	TGTGCCAGCAGCGTAGGCACTACCTCTGGCGAGCAGTACTTC
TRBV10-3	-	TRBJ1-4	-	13	CAISDGPNEKLFF	TGTGCCATCAGTGACGGTCCGAATGAAAAACTGTTTTTT
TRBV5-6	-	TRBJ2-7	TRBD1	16	CASSWATGTVSYEQYF	TGTGCCAGCAGCTGGGCCACCGGGACAGTCTCCTACGAGCAGTACTTC
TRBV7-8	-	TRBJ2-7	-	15	CAGAPLALHAYEQYF	TGTGCCGGCGCCCCATTAGCCCTACATGCCTACGAGCAGTACTTC
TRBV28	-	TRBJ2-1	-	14	CASTQFGSYNEQFF	TGTGCCAGCACCCAATTCGGCTCCTACAATGAGCAGTTCTTC
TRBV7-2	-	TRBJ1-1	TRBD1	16	CASNLHAQGARTEAFF	TGTGCCAGCAACCTACATGCCCAGGGGGCGAGAACTGAAGCTTTCTTT
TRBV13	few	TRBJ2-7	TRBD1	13	CASSWDRGNEQYF	TGTGCCAGCAGTTGGGACAGGGGCAACGAGCAGTACTTC
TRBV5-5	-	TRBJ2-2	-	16	CASRRTSRGNTGELFF	TGTGCCAGCAGACGAACAAGTCGGGGGAACACCGGGGAGCTGTTTTTT
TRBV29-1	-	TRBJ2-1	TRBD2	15	CSVPRRGLADNEQFF	TGCAGCGTTCCCCGGCGGGGACTAGCAGACAATGAGCAGTTCTTC
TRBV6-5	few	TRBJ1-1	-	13	CASSYSPQGEAFF	TGTGCCAGCAGTTACTCCCCGCAGGGTGAAGCTTTCTTT
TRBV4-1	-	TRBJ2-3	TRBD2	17	CASSQAGTSGFQDTQYF	TGCGCCAGCAGCCAGGCCGGGACTAGCGGGTTTCAGGATACGCAGTATTTT
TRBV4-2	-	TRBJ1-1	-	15	CASSHNRVVDTEAFF	TGTGCCAGCAGCCACAACAGGGTGGTAGACACTGAAGCTTTCTTT
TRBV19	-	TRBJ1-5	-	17	CASTPYRAVISDQPQHF	TGTGCCAGTACTCCCTACAGGGCGGTCATCAGCGATCAGCCCCAGCATTTT